Listed here are 32 T cell receptor beta chains from one sample, sequenced in a study of shared clonotypes between healthy human individuals. The method was immunoSEQ multiplex PCR; TCRdb's version includes in-frame clones alone and lacks a portion of them. The sample has some 2,000,000 clones, roughly 95% seen once. Specimen: naive CD4+ T cells sorted from blood. Subset meaning: CD45RA+ positively selected. These receptors were obtained from a man younger than 35 in good health.

The rearrangement joins TRBV7-6 to TRBJ2-5, with a tentative D call TRBD1 (5 bases). Germline-derived CDR1 and CDR2 are SGHVS and FNYEAQ. The CDR3 is 15 residues long. Trimming stripped 7 bases from V and 5 bases from J, with 20 bases between. In DNA form, the CDR3 reads TGTGCCAGCACCTACCCCCTAGGGGAATCGGAGACCCAGTACTTC. Amino acids: CASTYPLGESETQYF.

This chain links TRBV19 with TRBJ1-1, with TRBD1 matching 8 bases. This CDR3 has 15 amino acids. Per the germline V gene, CDR1 is LNHDA and CDR2 is SQIVND (reference sequence). With 7 bases clipped from V and 5 bases from J, the junction kept 12 bases outside the gene matches. The CDR3, as DNA: TGTGCCAGTATGATGAGTCAGGGGGCGCGAACTGAAGCTTTCTTT. Its translation: CASMMSQGARTEAFF.

J is TRBJ1-2 and V is TRBV5-1, with 9 positions matching TRBD1. This CDR3 is 16 amino acids long. Germline-derived CDR1 and CDR2 are SGHRS and YFSETQ. Trimming at V came to 1 base and at J to 6 bases, leaving 10 bases not matched to a gene. In nucleotides, the CDR3 is TGCGCCAGCAGCTTGTACGCTGACAGGGGGGTCGATGGCTACACCTTC. Amino acids: CASSLYADRGVDGYTF. Based on the CDR3 plus reference TRBV5-1 and TRBJ1-2, the full variable domain is KAGVTQTPRYLIKTRGQQVTLSCSPISGHRSVSWYQQTPGQGLQFLFEYFSETQRNKGNFPGRFSGRQFSNSRSEMNVSTLELGDSALYLCASSLYADRGVDGYTFGSGTRLTVV.

The chain recombines TRBV10-1 with TRBJ2-3; TRBD2 matches at 7 bases. Germline V gene sequence: CDR1 WNHNN, CDR2 SYGVQD (reference sequence). With V trimmed by 8 bases and J by 5 bases, 7 bases remained unmatched. CDR3 length: 13 residues. The CDR3 protein is CASGAGRGDTQYF. Here the CDR3 DNA reads TGCGCCAGCGGGGCAGGGAGGGGAGATACGCAGTATTTT.

The rearrangement joins TRBV5-1 to TRBJ2-3; D is perhaps TRBD1 (5 bases). There are 16 residues in the CDR3. V was clipped by 4 bases and J by 0 bases, with 15 bases between them. The germline V gene has CDR1 SGHRS and CDR2 YFSETQ. CDR3 DNA sequence: TGCGCCAGCAGCCAGAGAACAGGAGATAGCACAGATACGCAGTATTTT. Protein sequence: CASSQRTGDSTDTQYF.

As to this clone: The sample carries other DNA sequences with the same CDR3. The rearrangement joins TRBV5-1 to TRBJ2-5; 7 bases are a match to TRBD2. V trimming: 0 bases; J trimming: 5 bases; junction bases outside the gene matches: 7. The CDR3 has 15 residues. Looked up from germline, CDR1 is SGHRS and CDR2 is YFSETQ. The CDR3 loop is CASSLEGRGGETQYF. The CDR3 DNA reads as TGCGCCAGCAGCTTGGAAGGGAGGGGAGGGGAGACCCAGTACTTC.

In nucleotides, the CDR3 is TGCGCCAGCAGCTTTAACGGTGCTCGTACAGATACGCAGTATTTT. This sequence encodes CASSFNGARTDTQYF. The J gene is TRBJ2-3, the V gene TRBV5-1; D not resolved. The CDR3 loop spans 15 amino acids. Germline assignment: CDR1 SGHRS and CDR2 YFSETQ. Between the trimmed V and J ends, which lost 2 bases and 3 bases, there was a span of 13 bases.

As concerns this clone: The sample has other DNA sequences that encode this CDR3 too. V usage is TRBV6-5 and J usage is TRBJ1-2; D unclear. The germline V gene has CDR1 MNHEY and CDR2 SVGAGI. V lost 0 bases, J lost 3 bases, and 5 bases lay in between. The CDR3 loop spans 13 amino acids. The CDR3: CASSYSWDYGYTF. CDR3 DNA sequence: TGTGCCAGCAGTTACTCCTGGGACTATGGCTACACCTTC.

This sequence joins TRBV11-1 and TRBJ1-2, with TRBD1 matching over 9 bases. The CDR3 loop spans 13 amino acids. V dropped 5 bases and J dropped 4; count of bases not matched to a gene: 2. Germline CDR1 and CDR2: SGHAT and FQDESV (reference sequence). The CDR3: CASSQDRGYGYTF. CDR3 in DNA: TGTGCCAGCAGCCAGGACAGGGGCTATGGCTACACCTTC. The full variable domain, with the rest looked up from reference TRBV11-1 and TRBJ1-2, is EAEVAQSPRYKITEKSQAVAFWCDPISGHATLYWYRQILGQGPELLVQFQDESVVDDSQLPKDRFSAERLKGVDSTLKIQPAELGDSAMYLCASSQDRGYGYTFGSGTRLTVV.

The genes are TRBV7-6 and TRBJ2-5; D unresolved. V was cut by 6 bases and J by 1 base, with 9 bases left in between. The length of the CDR3 is 13 residues. Germline V lookup: CDR1 SGHVS, CDR2 FNYEAQ. The DNA of the CDR3 is TGTGCCAGCAGTTCTAGGACCCAAGAGACCCAGTACTTC. It is translated as CASSSRTQETQYF.

The J gene is TRBJ2-5, the V gene TRBV9; 10 bases align to TRBD2. The CDR3 loop spans 15 amino acids. The V and J ends lost 0 bases and 4 bases, in that order; junction bases with no gene match: 3. Germline V CDR1 and CDR2: SGDLS, YYNGEE. The CDR3 sequence: CASSVVSGRVETQYF. CDR3 nucleotide sequence: TGTGCCAGCAGCGTAGTCAGCGGGAGGGTAGAGACCCAGTACTTC.

This chain uses TRBV7-8 with TRBJ2-1, with TRBD2 identical over 10 bases. Germline CDR1 and CDR2: SGHVS and FQNEAQ. V lost 6 bases to trimming and J lost 4 bases; unmatched junction nucleotides: 9. The CDR3 totals 16 residues. As DNA, the CDR3 is TGTGCCAGCAGTCCGACCGGGACTAGCGTATACAATGAGCAGTTCTTC. It is translated as CASSPTGTSVYNEQFF.

The V and J genes are TRBV5-1 and TRBJ1-3, with TRBD1 matching 9 bases. The CDR3 has 17 residues. Germline values: CDR1 SGHRS, CDR2 YFSETQ. The J segment lost 0 bases and the V segment lost 2 bases, leaving 6 bases of the junction unmatched. The CDR3 protein is CASSLTLTGGSGNTIYF. Written as DNA, the CDR3 is TGCGCCAGCAGCTTAACACTGACAGGGGGCTCTGGAAACACCATATATTTT.

The chain employs TRBV18 and TRBJ1-1; no firm D call. Trimming removed 1 base at V and 10 bases at J, with 16 bases between. CDR1 is KGHSH, CDR2 LQKENI, per germline. The CDR3 covers 14 residues. The DNA of the CDR3 is TGTGCCAGCTCACCACTTAGTCAGGTTTTTGCAGCTTTCTTT. Its protein product is CASSPLSQVFAAFF.

The chain is built from TRBV30 and TRBJ1-3; 8 bases align to TRBD1. CDR1 and CDR2 from the germline V gene are GTSNPN and SVGIG (reference sequence). J lost 4 bases, V lost 1 base, and 3 bases had no gene match. The CDR3 extends over 14 amino acids. CDR3 nucleotide sequence: TGTGCCTGGAGTGAGGGACAGGTCGGAAACACCATATATTTT. Translating it yields CAWSEGQVGNTIYF.

As for this clone: The sample holds other DNA sequences that translate to the same CDR3. The V call is TRBV6-5, the J call TRBJ2-7; 14 nucleotides line up with TRBD2. The junction had 2 bases not matched to a gene; V was cut back by 6 bases and J by 1 base. Looked up from germline, CDR1 is MNHEY and CDR2 is SVGAGI. CDR3 length: 15 amino acids. CDR3 residues: CASSRLAGGSYEQYF. As DNA, the CDR3 is TGTGCCAGCAGCAGACTAGCGGGAGGGTCCTACGAGCAGTACTTC.

The rearrangement links TRBV5-4 to TRBJ1-2; D gene ambiguous. V was pared by 4 bases and J by 0 bases, with 16 bases between. The germline CDR1 and CDR2 sequences are SGHNT and YYREEE (reference sequence). This CDR3 comprises 16 residues. The CDR3, as DNA: TGTGCCAGCAGCCGGAGCACTGGCCTCACTAACTATGGCTACACCTTC. Its translation is CASSRSTGLTNYGYTF.

Here the CDR3 DNA reads TGTGCCAGCAGTGACAGGGGGATCGAGCAGTACTTC. Residues: CASSDRGIEQYF. The chain combines TRBV2 with TRBJ2-7; 7 bases align to TRBD1. The CDR3 is 12 residues long. The ends lost 3 bases at V and 6 bases at J; junction bases unmatched: 2. Germline V CDR1 and CDR2: SNHLY, FYNNEI.

With regard to this clone: This sample also contains other DNA sequences that code for the same CDR3. This rearrangement joins TRBV30 to TRBJ1-5; D unclear. The germline V gene encodes CDR1 GTSNPN and CDR2 SVGIG (reference sequence). Trimming left V 2 bases short and J 3 bases short, with 8 bases between. This CDR3 comprises 13 residues. The CDR3 protein is CAWSRQPNQPQHF. The CDR3 DNA follows: TGTGCCTGGAGTCGGCAGCCCAATCAGCCCCAGCATTTT.

The chain is built from TRBV10-2 and TRBJ1-1; no clear D gene. Trimming stripped 5 bases from V and 1 base from J, with 8 bases between. Germline V lookup: CDR1 WSHSY, CDR2 SAAADI. CDR3 length: 13 residues. In nucleotides, the CDR3 is TGCGCCAGCAGTACACAACAGAACACTGAAGCTTTCTTT. Its protein is CASSTQQNTEAFF.

The CDR3: CASSPGEGLYGYTF. The DNA of the CDR3 is TGTGCCAGCAGCCCTGGGGAGGGTCTGTATGGCTACACCTTC. The genes are TRBV9 and TRBJ1-2; D uncertain. This CDR3 comprises 14 residues. The germline V and J ends were trimmed by 4 bases and 5 bases, with 15 bases remaining between them. Germline assignment: CDR1 SGDLS and CDR2 YYNGEE.

V is TRBV11-2 and J is TRBJ2-3; 11 bases are a match to TRBD2. V lost 5 bases, J lost 2 bases, and 6 bases stayed unmatched. The germline CDR1 and CDR2 sequences are SGHAT and FQNNGV. The CDR3 is 16 residues long. CDR3 DNA: TGTGCCAGCAGCCTAGGACTAGCGGGCCTCACAGATACGCAGTATTTT. Translating gives CASSLGLAGLTDTQYF.

The rearrangement links TRBV11-2 to TRBJ2-7; 13 bases match TRBD2. The V gene's germline CDR1 is SGHAT and CDR2 FQNNGV. CDR3 length: 15 residues. V trimming: 3 bases; J trimming: 3 bases; junction bases outside the gene matches: 2. CDR3 in amino acids: CASSLGTSGIYEQYF. The DNA of the CDR3 is TGTGCCAGCAGCTTGGGGACTAGCGGGATCTACGAGCAGTACTTC.

The rearrangement links TRBV27 to TRBJ1-2; a weak D match, TRBD1 (6 bases). V lost 2 bases and J lost 4, with 17 bases in between. Germline V gives CDR1 MNHEY, CDR2 SMNVEV (reference sequence). This CDR3 is 16 amino acids long. CDR3 loop: CASSLMPRGHGYGYTF. CDR3 DNA: TGTGCCAGCAGTTTAATGCCCCGGGGGCACGGCTATGGCTACACCTTC.

V and J are TRBV10-3 and TRBJ1-3; a weak D match, TRBD1 (6 bases). Germline CDR1 and CDR2: ENHRY and SYGVKD. Trimming pared 11 bases from V and 4 bases from J, leaving 21 bases between. CDR3 size: 15 residues. The CDR3 is CAASRGGRHGNTIYF. The CDR3 nucleotides are TGTGCCGCTTCCCGAGGGGGTCGACACGGAAACACCATATATTTT.

Concerning this clone: The same CDR3 arises from other DNA sequences in this sample as well. The rearrangement links TRBV2 to TRBJ1-4; a weak D match, TRBD1 (5 bases). V was pared by 2 bases and J by 7 bases, with 11 bases between. Germline V CDR1 and CDR2: SNHLY, FYNNEI. The CDR3 is made up of 14 amino acids. CDR3 DNA: TGTGCCAGCAGTGAAAGTCGGGGGGGTGAAAAACTGTTTTTT. Its translation is CASSESRGGEKLFF.

The rearrangement links TRBV14 to TRBJ1-2, with D possibly matching TRBD1 (6 bases). CDR3 length equals 15 residues. The V and J ends lost 2 bases and 4 bases respectively, with 14 bases between them. Looked up from germline, CDR1 is SGHDN and CDR2 is FVKESK. The CDR3 region is CASSQSKDRPYGYTF. As DNA, the CDR3 is TGTGCCAGCAGCCAATCCAAGGACAGACCCTATGGCTACACCTTC.

This clone showed up just once. The V call is TRBV7-6, the J call TRBJ1-1; a weak D match, TRBD1 (5 bases). Germline V gene sequence: CDR1 SGHVS, CDR2 FNYEAQ. The length of the CDR3 is 13 residues. The ends were cut back, 9 bases at V and 0 bases at J, with 11 bases in the middle. The CDR3 sequence is CASSGPMNTEAFF. In DNA form, the CDR3 reads TGTGCCAGTTCGGGACCGATGAACACTGAAGCTTTCTTT.

A remark on this clone: This sample also contains other DNA sequences that code for the same CDR3. V is TRBV30 and J is TRBJ2-3, with D hard to call. Trimming stripped 0 bases from V and 0 bases from J, with 7 bases between. This CDR3 is built from 14 residues. Germline V gene data show CDR1 as GTSNPN and CDR2 as SVGIG (reference sequence). DNA of the CDR3: TGTGCCTGGAGTGTACTAACTAGCACAGATACGCAGTATTTT. Amino acids: CAWSVLTSTDTQYF.

Only a few counts were recorded for this clone. The gene calls are TRBV27 and TRBJ1-6, with 9 positions matching TRBD1. CDR3 length equals 16 residues. Unmatched junction bases numbered 10, after V lost 5 bases and J lost 8 bases. CDR1 is MNHEY and CDR2 is SMNVEV in the germline V gene (reference sequence). In DNA form, the CDR3 reads TGTGCCAGCAGTCCCATACAGGGGGCTAGGGATTCACCCCTCCACTTT. As protein: CASSPIQGARDSPLHF.

The chain links TRBV5-1 to TRBJ1-6; TRBD1 agrees at 9 bases. This CDR3 has 15 residues. V was pared by 1 base and J by 7 bases, with 3 bases of the junction left unmatched. CDR1 is SGHRS, CDR2 YFSETQ, per germline. The CDR3 spells CASSLTGGKNSPLHF. CDR3 DNA sequence: TGCGCCAGCAGCTTGACAGGGGGCAAGAATTCACCCCTCCACTTT. Full variable domain (remainder filled in from reference TRBV5-1 and TRBJ1-6): KAGVTQTPRYLIKTRGQQVTLSCSPISGHRSVSWYQQTPGQGLQFLFEYFSETQRNKGNFPGRFSGRQFSNSRSEMNVSTLELGDSALYLCASSLTGGKNSPLHFGNGTRLTVT.

This clone was recorded once. The chain has TRBV7-9 and TRBJ1-3; D gene ambiguous. The germline CDR1 and CDR2 sequences are SEHNR and FQNEAQ (reference sequence). Trimming cost V 8 bases and J 0 bases, with 8 bases left between them. This CDR3 is 13 amino acids long. The CDR3 bases are TGTGCCAGCGCTGCAAGCTCTGGAAACACCATATATTTT. Translation: CASAASSGNTIYF. Together with reference TRBV7-9 and TRBJ1-3, the CDR3 gives the full variable domain: DTGVSQNPRHKITKRGQNVTFRCDPISEHNRLYWYRQTLGQGPEFLTYFQNEAQLEKSRLLSDRFSAERPKGSFSTLEIQRTEQGDSAMYLCASAASSGNTIYFGEGSWLTVV.